This TCR beta chain was captured in a study of T-cell memory formation after mild COVID-19. Study-wide findings and caveats: Clones contracting across day 15 to 85 had a balanced CD4/CD8 profile; later expanding clones leaned CD4+. Some clones that responded were present in memory (sampled pre-infection), which suggests cross-reactive memory joined.

In germline, CDR1 is SSHAT, CDR2 FNYEAQ (reference sequence). The CDR3 consists of 13 residues. This clonotype was found a few times. Its specificity is not known. A read error may produce the germline difference seen at one junction end. With constant-segment primers, 5'RACE yielded cDNA libraries of TCR alpha and TCR beta that carried sample barcodes and UMIs. TCRdb redid the calling of the 5' RACE reads with MiXCR, one entry per CDR3 protein. The sample records approximately 170,000 distinct CDR3 sequences, under 15% being singletons. This TCR was recovered from a man aged 18 to 30 who had mild COVID-19 (a few samples of this study predate the infection). Cell type and time point are not known. The sequencing input was PBMCs or a T cell subset sorted from them (not recorded which). The chain links TRBV7-7 to TRBJ2-1, with a possible D match to TRBD2 (5 bases). This CDR3 is CASSLASGNEQFF. CDR3 nucleotide sequence: TGTGCTAGCAGCTTAGCTTCGGGGAATGAGCAGTTCTTC.